These 28 T cell receptor beta chains were all obtained from the same sample, sequenced in a study of blood T cell repertoires in COVID-19. Clones were sequenced by immunoSEQ multiplex PCR, and TCRdb holds only the in-frame ones, with some missing. The sample has 150,000 to 200,000 clones; about 74% are singletons. Sequences were obtained from peripheral blood. Receptor source: a woman aged 80 or over with acute or convalescent COVID-19.

CDR3 DNA sequence: TGTGCCAGCAGCGTAGGGTGGGAGAGCGAGACCCAGTACTTC. Residues: CASSVGWESETQYF. The chain is built from TRBV9 and TRBJ2-5; D might be TRBD2 (5 bases). CDR3 size: 14 residues. The ends were cut back, 0 bases at V and 5 bases at J, with 11 bases in the middle. Germline-derived CDR1 and CDR2 are SGDLS and YYNGEE.

V gene TRBV27 combines with J gene TRBJ2-7, with 9 bases aligning to TRBD1. From germline, CDR1 is MNHEY and CDR2 SMNVEV (reference sequence). The CDR3 runs 14 residues. With 2 bases clipped from V and 3 bases from J, the junction kept 2 bases outside the gene matches. The CDR3 DNA reads as TGTGCCAGCAGTTTAAACAGGGGGCTCTACGAGCAGTACTTC. Protein sequence: CASSLNRGLYEQYF.

This rearrangement joins TRBV7-3 to TRBJ2-5; D might be TRBD1 (6 bases). From germline, CDR1 is SGHTA and CDR2 FQGTGA. V dropped 5 bases and J dropped 5 bases, with 18 bases sitting between them. The length of the CDR3 is 15 residues. The CDR3 region is CASSPVWGRAETQYF. In DNA, the CDR3 is TGTGCCAGCAGCCCCGTTTGGGGGCGCGCGGAGACCCAGTACTTC.

This rearrangement joins TRBV6-5 to TRBJ1-2, with unresolved D. V was cut by 0 bases and J by 0 bases, with 5 bases left in between. Per the germline V gene, CDR1 is MNHEY and CDR2 is SVGAGI. The CDR3 is 14 amino acids. This CDR3 is CASSYSATNYGYTF. DNA for the CDR3: TGTGCCAGCAGTTACTCAGCAACTAACTATGGCTACACCTTC.

The chain is built from TRBV6-2 or TRBV6-3 and TRBJ2-3; 8 bases are shared with TRBD2. Trimming at V came to 2 bases and at J to 5 bases, leaving 6 bases not matched to a gene. Germline CDR1 is MNHEY and CDR2 is SVGEGT. The CDR3 has 15 amino acids. Here the CDR3 DNA reads TGTGCCAGCAGTTACGATCGGGAGGGACAAGATACGCAGTATTTT. This sequence encodes CASSYDREGQDTQYF.

Only one count was recorded for this clone. The gene calls are TRBV30 and TRBJ1-2; 8 nucleotides match TRBD1. V shed 5 bases, J shed 6 bases, and the junction held 14 bases outside the gene matches. Germline V gene data show CDR1 as GTSNPN and CDR2 as SVGIG (reference sequence). This CDR3 has 15 residues. CDR3 coding DNA: TGTGCCTGGGGGGTAGGAGACAGGGGCCGGAATGGCTACACCTTC. Translating gives CAWGVGDRGRNGYTF.

The chain couples TRBV5-1 to TRBJ1-3; no firm D call. In germline, CDR1 is SGHRS, CDR2 YFSETQ. The CDR3 is 14 residues long. Trimming left V 4 bases short and J 0 bases short, with 8 bases between. CDR3 residues: CASSTGNSGNTIYF. As DNA, the CDR3 is TGCGCCAGCAGCACCGGGAACTCTGGAAACACCATATATTTT.

The chain combines TRBV19 with TRBJ2-7; 7 positions match TRBD2. With 5 bases clipped from V and 0 bases from J, the junction kept 4 bases outside the gene matches. Germline V gives CDR1 LNHDA, CDR2 SQIVND (reference sequence). This CDR3 comprises 14 residues. In DNA form, the CDR3 reads TGTGCCAGTAGTCTCCAGCGGGACTCCTACGAGCAGTACTTC. Translation: CASSLQRDSYEQYF.

The chain uses TRBV28 and TRBJ1-5; D perhaps matches TRBD1 (6 bases). This CDR3 has 13 amino acids. Germline CDR1 and CDR2: MDHEN and SYDVKM. The germline V and J ends were trimmed by 10 bases and 15 bases, with 25 bases remaining between them. The CDR3 is CATKTGHYNSWHF. CDR3 DNA sequence: TGTGCCACTAAAACGGGACACTATAATTCCTGGCATTTT.

The chain employs TRBV28 and TRBJ2-1; no reliable D call. This CDR3 comprises 14 residues. V lost 6 bases to trimming and J lost 6 bases, with 15 bases between them. CDR1 MDHEN and CDR2 SYDVKM come from the germline V gene. The CDR3 DNA reads as TGTGCCAGCAGCTTCCACTTCACGTCCAATGAGCAGTTCTTC. Encoded protein: CASSFHFTSNEQFF.

This clone was counted a few times. The chain carries TRBV28 and TRBJ2-1; TRBD1 is a possible D gene (5 bases). CDR3 length equals 14 residues. Trimming cost V 9 bases and J 3 bases, with 15 bases left between them. Germline assignment: CDR1 MDHEN and CDR2 SYDVKM. Written as DNA, the CDR3 is TGTGCCAGTTTTAAGGGGTTGGGCTACAATGAGCAGTTCTTC. Protein: CASFKGLGYNEQFF. The full variable domain, in which reference TRBV28 and TRBJ2-1 provide the parts outside the CDR3, is DVKVTQSSRYLVKRTGEKVFLECVQDMDHENMFWYRQDPGLGLRLIYFSYDVKMKEKGDIPEGYSVSREKKERFSLILESASTNQTSMYLCASFKGLGYNEQFFGPGTRLTVL.

This clone was recorded once. Here the CDR3 reads CASSSTGVMFNEQFF. Here the CDR3 DNA reads TGTGCCAGCTCATCAACAGGGGTGATGTTTAATGAGCAGTTCTTC. This chain links TRBV18 with TRBJ2-1, with TRBD1 matching over 7 bases. J was trimmed by 7 bases and V by 5 bases; bases with no gene match: 11. The CDR3 has 15 residues. In germline, CDR1 is KGHSH, CDR2 LQKENI.

The rearrangement links TRBV11-3 to TRBJ2-2, with D possibly being TRBD2 (6 bases). Germline V gives CDR1 SGHNT, CDR2 YENEEA. V lost 5 bases to trimming and J lost 2 bases, with 12 bases between them. The CDR3 covers 15 residues. Here the CDR3 DNA reads TGTGCCAGCAGCGCCGCGGGGCCTAACACCGGGGAGCTGTTTTTT. This codes for CASSAAGPNTGELFF.

The chain employs TRBV27 and TRBJ2-2; 11 bases match TRBD2. With V trimmed by 8 bases and J by 4 bases, 6 bases remained unmatched. Germline loops: CDR1 MNHEY, CDR2 SMNVEV (reference sequence). The CDR3 is 15 amino acids. Written as DNA, the CDR3 is TGTGCCAGCTCCTTAGCGGGAGGGATCACCGGGGAGCTGTTTTTT. It codes for CASSLAGGITGELFF.

This clone was seen a handful of times. The V and J genes are TRBV11-2 and TRBJ2-1, with a tentative D call TRBD2 (6 bases). The germline CDR1 and CDR2 sequences are SGHAT and FQNNGV. Trimming removed 5 bases at V and 7 bases at J, with 24 bases between. The CDR3 has 17 residues. The CDR3 loop reads CASSPLGVGETRNEQFF. CDR3 DNA sequence: TGTGCCAGCAGCCCCTTAGGAGTGGGAGAGACTAGGAATGAGCAGTTCTTC.

The chain links TRBV27 to TRBJ2-1, with 9 bases matching TRBD2. V shed 8 bases, J shed 6 bases, and the junction held 11 bases outside the gene matches. This CDR3 has 15 amino acids. Germline CDR1 and CDR2: MNHEY and SMNVEV (reference sequence). The CDR3 here is CASFGASGKVNEQFF. The DNA of the CDR3 is TGTGCCAGCTTTGGGGCTAGCGGGAAGGTCAATGAGCAGTTCTTC.

This chain links TRBV6-5 with TRBJ1-3; no clear D gene. Germline CDR1 reads MNHEY; CDR2 reads SVGAGI. V was pared by 8 bases and J by 1 base, with 12 bases between. The CDR3 is 14 amino acids. CDR3 sequence reads: CASLRDLSGNTIYF. In nucleotides, the CDR3 is TGTGCCAGCCTTAGAGATTTATCTGGAAACACCATATATTTT.

The rearrangement joins TRBV7-9 to TRBJ1-1; D might be TRBD1 (6 bases). V gave up 6 bases and J gave up 2 bases, with 10 bases separating them. Germline CDR1 and CDR2: SEHNR and FQNEAQ (reference sequence). CDR3 length: 13 residues. The CDR3: CASREQGNTEAFF. The CDR3 DNA is TGTGCCAGCAGGGAACAGGGTAACACTGAAGCTTTCTTT.

The J gene is TRBJ2-7, the V gene TRBV5-1, with 7 bases that match TRBD2. Germline V gene lookup returns CDR1 SGHRS and CDR2 YFSETQ. V was pared by 5 bases and J by 1 base, with 9 bases of the junction left unmatched. The CDR3 spans 15 residues. Here the CDR3 reads CASSLTSGASYEQYF. The CDR3 coding sequence is TGCGCCAGCAGTCTCACCAGCGGGGCATCCTACGAGCAGTACTTC.

The chain carries TRBV3-1 (or the pseudogene TRBV3-2) and TRBJ2-3; 7 positions match TRBD2. The germline CDR1 and CDR2 sequences are LGHDT and YNNKEL (reference sequence). CDR3 size: 14 residues. Trimming cost V 5 bases and J 0 bases; bases outside gene matches: 2. The CDR3 DNA reads TGTGCCAGCAGCACAGCGGGAAGCACAGATACGCAGTATTTT. It encodes CASSTAGSTDTQYF.

The chain couples TRBV14 to TRBJ2-3; TRBD1 matches 8 bases. V was pared by 5 bases and J by 6 bases, with 4 bases of the junction left unmatched. Per the germline V gene, CDR1 is SGHDN and CDR2 is FVKESK. The length of the CDR3 is 13 residues. CDR3 amino acids: CASSFRQGDTQYF. The CDR3 DNA follows: TGTGCCAGCAGCTTCAGACAGGGGGATACGCAGTATTTT.

This chain joins TRBV20-1 and TRBJ2-1, with TRBD2 matching 16 bases. The CDR3 consists of 20 residues. The ends lost 3 bases at V and 3 bases at J; junction bases unmatched: 14. Germline V gene data show CDR1 as DFQATT and CDR2 as SNEGSKA (reference sequence). The CDR3 coding sequence is TGCAGTGCTAGTCCCCGCCCGGGACTAGCGGGGGGGTTATTCTACAATGAGCAGTTCTTC. Protein sequence: CSASPRPGLAGGLFYNEQFF.

CDR3 coding DNA: TGTGCTAGTGGTTTGGGACTGACGGGAGGGCCAACTCATGAGCAGTTCTTC. Protein product: CASGLGLTGGPTHEQFF. The chain recombines TRBV12-5 with TRBJ2-1, with 8 bases lining up with TRBD2. CDR1 LGHNT and CDR2 FRNRAP come from the germline V gene. V lost 1 base, J lost 8 bases, and 13 bases stayed unmatched. This CDR3 contains 17 residues.

The rearrangement links TRBV5-1 to TRBJ2-2; unclear D gene. The germline V gene has CDR1 SGHRS and CDR2 YFSETQ. V lost 4 bases to trimming and J lost 1 base, with 8 bases between them. The CDR3 has 14 amino acids. CDR3 DNA sequence: TGCGCCAGCAGCCTCACTCAGAACACCGGGGAGCTGTTTTTT. The encoded protein is CASSLTQNTGELFF.

The rearrangement joins TRBV6-2 or TRBV6-3 to TRBJ2-7; D not certain. This CDR3 is built from 13 residues. Trimming cost V 4 bases and J 5 bases, with 12 bases left between them. The germline gives CDR1 MNHEY, CDR2 SVGEGT. The CDR3 protein is CASSSQLGHEQYF. The CDR3 DNA is TGTGCCAGCAGTTCCCAGCTGGGCCACGAGCAGTACTTC.

Only a few counts were recorded for this clone. This chain links TRBV18 with TRBJ2-1; 7 nucleotides match TRBD1. Per germline, CDR1 KGHSH and CDR2 LQKENI. Trimming cost V 6 bases and J 0 bases; bases outside gene matches: 5. CDR3 length: 15 amino acids. The CDR3 DNA is TGTGCCAGCTCCCCGTGGGACAGCTCCTACAATGAGCAGTTCTTC. It specifies CASSPWDSSYNEQFF.

The chain uses TRBV27 and TRBJ1-2; D possibly corresponds to TRBD1 (5 bases). Trimming took off 8 bases at V and 5 bases at J, with 15 bases between the two ends. This CDR3 spans 13 amino acids. Germline V gives CDR1 MNHEY, CDR2 SMNVEV (reference sequence). Written as DNA, the CDR3 is TGTGCCAGCTCGGCGGGGGGTGGGTATGGCTACACCTTC. Encoded protein: CASSAGGGYGYTF.

This clone showed up just once. Distinct nucleotide sequences in the sample also encode this CDR3. V is TRBV5-1 and J is TRBJ2-3; 13 nucleotides agree with TRBD2. This CDR3 is 17 amino acids long. The germline CDR1 and CDR2 sequences are SGHRS and YFSETQ. With 0 bases clipped from V and 1 base from J, the junction kept 2 bases outside the gene matches. CDR3 residues: CASSLAGTSGGTDTQYF. The CDR3 region has the DNA TGCGCCAGCAGCTTGGCAGGGACTAGCGGGGGCACAGATACGCAGTATTTT.